This T cell receptor (beta chain) was observed in a study of T cells in Graves' hyperthyroidism and ophthalmopathy. The wider study: The initial diagnosis was the point when peripheral blood was collected, ahead of any treatment.

Concerning this clonotype itself: Its antigen remains unidentified.

Study-level findings and limits: Blood also showed most of the thyroid clonotypes that were expanded above 0.001.

RNA transcripts yielded amplified TCR beta CDR3 regions. HTBI primers were used for first-round RT-PCR of the TCR CDR3. Each CDR3 protein gets one entry after TCRdb re-called the multiplex PCR reads with MiXCR. The sample contains about 400,000 distinct CDR3 sequences, 15% to 17% of which appear only once. Clinical symptoms, serum thyroxine, TRAb, thyroid ultrasound and orbital computed tomography informed diagnoses. The TCR sequence derives from a woman under 30 with Graves' hyperthyroidism. The sample consisted of blood.

CDR3 residues: CASSPPRTGRETQYF. Written as DNA, the CDR3 is TGTGCCAGCTCACCACCTAGGACAGGGCGGGAGACCCAGTACTTC. V is TRBV18 and J is TRBJ2-5; 8 nucleotides agree with TRBD1. V lost 0 bases, J lost 5 bases, and 5 bases stayed unmatched. Germline assignment: CDR1 KGHSH and CDR2 LQKENI. This CDR3 has 15 amino acids.